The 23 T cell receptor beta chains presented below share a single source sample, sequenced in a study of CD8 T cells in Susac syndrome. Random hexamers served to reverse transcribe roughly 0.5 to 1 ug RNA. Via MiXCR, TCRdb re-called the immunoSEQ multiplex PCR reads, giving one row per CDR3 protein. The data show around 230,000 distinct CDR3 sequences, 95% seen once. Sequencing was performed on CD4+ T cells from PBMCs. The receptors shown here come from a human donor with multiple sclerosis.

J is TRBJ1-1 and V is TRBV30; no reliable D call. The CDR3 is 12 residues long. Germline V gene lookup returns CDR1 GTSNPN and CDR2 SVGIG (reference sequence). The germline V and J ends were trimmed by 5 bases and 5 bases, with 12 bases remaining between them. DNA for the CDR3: TGTGCCTGGGAAGAATTCGGGACTGAAGCTTTCTTT. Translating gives CAWEEFGTEAFF.

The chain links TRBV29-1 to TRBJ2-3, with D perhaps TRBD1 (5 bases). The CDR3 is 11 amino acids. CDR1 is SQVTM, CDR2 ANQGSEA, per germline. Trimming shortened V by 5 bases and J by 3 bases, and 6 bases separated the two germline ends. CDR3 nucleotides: TGCAGCGTTCAGGGTACAGATACGCAGTATTTT. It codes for CSVQGTDTQYF.

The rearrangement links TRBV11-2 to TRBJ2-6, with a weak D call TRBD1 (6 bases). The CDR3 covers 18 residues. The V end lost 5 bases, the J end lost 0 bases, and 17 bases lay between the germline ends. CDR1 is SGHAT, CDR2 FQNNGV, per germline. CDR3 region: CASSRLRTVLSGANVLTF. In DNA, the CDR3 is TGTGCCAGCAGCCGACTAAGGACAGTCCTCTCTGGGGCCAACGTCCTGACTTTC.

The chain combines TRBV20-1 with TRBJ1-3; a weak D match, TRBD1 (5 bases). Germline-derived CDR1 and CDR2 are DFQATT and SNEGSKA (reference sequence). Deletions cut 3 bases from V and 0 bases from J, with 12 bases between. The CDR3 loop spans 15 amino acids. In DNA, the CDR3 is TGCAGTGCTAGTCCGGGGCCATTCTCTGGAAACACCATATATTTT. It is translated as CSASPGPFSGNTIYF.

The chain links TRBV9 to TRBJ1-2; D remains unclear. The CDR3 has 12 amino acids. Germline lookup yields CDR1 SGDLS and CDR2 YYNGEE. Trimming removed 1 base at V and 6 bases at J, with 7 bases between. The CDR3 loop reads CASSVCTDGYTF. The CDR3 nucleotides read TGTGCCAGCAGCGTATGTACTGATGGCTACACCTTC.

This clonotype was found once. The CDR3 protein is CASSKGGRGTEAFF. CDR3 coding DNA: TGTGCCAGCAGCAAAGGGGGCAGGGGAACTGAAGCTTTCTTT. V and J are TRBV6-5 and TRBJ1-1, with 7 positions matching TRBD1. There are 14 residues in the CDR3. Germline V gene sequence: CDR1 MNHEY, CDR2 SVGAGI. The junction had 9 bases not matched to a gene; V was cut back by 6 bases and J by 5 bases.

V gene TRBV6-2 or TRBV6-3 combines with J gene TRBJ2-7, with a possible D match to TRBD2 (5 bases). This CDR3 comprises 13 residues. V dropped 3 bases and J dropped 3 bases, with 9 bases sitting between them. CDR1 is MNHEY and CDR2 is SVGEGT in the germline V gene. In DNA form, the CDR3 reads TGTGCCAGCAGTTATAGAGGGATCTACGAGCAGTACTTC. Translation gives CASSYRGIYEQYF.

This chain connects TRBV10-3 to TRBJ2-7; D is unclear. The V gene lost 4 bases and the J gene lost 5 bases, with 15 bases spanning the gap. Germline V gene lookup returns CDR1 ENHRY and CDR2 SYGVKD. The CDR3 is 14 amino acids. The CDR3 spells CAISVSALVHEQYF. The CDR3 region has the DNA TGTGCCATCAGTGTGTCAGCCCTTGTCCACGAGCAGTACTTC.

This CDR3 is CSAPLLAGGPQTGELFF. The CDR3 DNA sequence: TGCAGTGCCCCCTTGCTAGCGGGGGGGCCTCAGACCGGGGAGCTGTTTTTT. The chain couples TRBV20-1 to TRBJ2-2; 12 positions match TRBD2. Germline-derived CDR1 and CDR2 are DFQATT and SNEGSKA (reference sequence). V lost 6 bases to trimming and J lost 5 bases; unmatched junction nucleotides: 13. This CDR3 is 17 amino acids long.

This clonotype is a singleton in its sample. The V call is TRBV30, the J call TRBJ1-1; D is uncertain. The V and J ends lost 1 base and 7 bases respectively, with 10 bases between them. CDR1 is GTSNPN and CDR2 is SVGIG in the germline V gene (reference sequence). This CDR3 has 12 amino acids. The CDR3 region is CAWSGRNDEAFF. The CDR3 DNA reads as TGTGCCTGGAGTGGAAGAAATGATGAAGCTTTCTTT.

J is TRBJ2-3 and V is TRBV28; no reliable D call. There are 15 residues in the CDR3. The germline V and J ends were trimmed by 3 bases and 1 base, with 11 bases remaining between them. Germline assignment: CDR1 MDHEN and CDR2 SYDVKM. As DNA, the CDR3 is TGTGCCAGCAGTTTTGGTTATTGGGGCACAGATACGCAGTATTTT. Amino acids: CASSFGYWGTDTQYF.

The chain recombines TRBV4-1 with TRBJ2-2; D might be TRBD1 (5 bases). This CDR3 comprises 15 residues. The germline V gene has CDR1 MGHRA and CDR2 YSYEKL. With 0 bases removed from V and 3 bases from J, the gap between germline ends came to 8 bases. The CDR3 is CASSQDQGDTGELFF. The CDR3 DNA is TGCGCCAGCAGCCAAGATCAGGGTGACACCGGGGAGCTGTTTTTT.

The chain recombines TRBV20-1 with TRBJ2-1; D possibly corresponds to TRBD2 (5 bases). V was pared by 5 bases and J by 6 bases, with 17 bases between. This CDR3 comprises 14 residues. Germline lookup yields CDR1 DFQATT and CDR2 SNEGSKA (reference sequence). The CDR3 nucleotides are TGCAGTGCTCTTCAGGACCCTCGGGGCAATGAGCAGTTCTTC. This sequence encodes CSALQDPRGNEQFF.

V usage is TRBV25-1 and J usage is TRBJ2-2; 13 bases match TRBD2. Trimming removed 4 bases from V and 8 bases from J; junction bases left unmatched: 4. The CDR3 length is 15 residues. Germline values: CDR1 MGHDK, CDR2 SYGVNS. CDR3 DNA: TGTGCCAGCAGTGCACTAGCGGGAGGGCCGGGGGAGCTGTTTTTT. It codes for CASSALAGGPGELFF. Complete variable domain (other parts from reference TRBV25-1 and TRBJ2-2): EADIYQTPRYLVIGTGKKITLECSQTMGHDKMYWYQQDPGMELHLIHYSYGVNSTEKGDLSSESTVSRIRTEHFPLTLESARPSHTSQYLCASSALAGGPGELFFGEGSRLTVL.

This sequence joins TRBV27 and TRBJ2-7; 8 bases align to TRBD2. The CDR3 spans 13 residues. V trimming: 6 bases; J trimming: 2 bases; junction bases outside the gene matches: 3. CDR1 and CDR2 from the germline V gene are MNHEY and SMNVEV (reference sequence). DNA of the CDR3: TGTGCCAGCAGACTAGCGGAAGCCTACGAGCAGTACTTC. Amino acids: CASRLAEAYEQYF.

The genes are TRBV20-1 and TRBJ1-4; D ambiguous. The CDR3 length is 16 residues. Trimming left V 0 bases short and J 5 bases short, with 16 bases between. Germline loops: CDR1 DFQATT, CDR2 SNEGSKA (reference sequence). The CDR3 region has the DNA TGCAGTGCTAGAGATAGGCCGGCAGTGCAAAATGAAAAACTGTTTTTT. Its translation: CSARDRPAVQNEKLFF.

CDR3 loop: CASNLRGTKDTQYF. The CDR3 DNA reads as TGTGCCAGCAATCTGCGCGGGACCAAAGATACGCAGTATTTT. V usage is TRBV12-3 or TRBV12-4 and J usage is TRBJ2-3, with D possibly TRBD2 on 6 matching bases. The CDR3 totals 14 residues. V lost 7 bases and J lost 5, with 16 bases in between.

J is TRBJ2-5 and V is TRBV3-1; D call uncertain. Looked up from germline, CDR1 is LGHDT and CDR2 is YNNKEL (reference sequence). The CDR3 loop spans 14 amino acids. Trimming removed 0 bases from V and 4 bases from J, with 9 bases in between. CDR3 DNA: TGTGCCAGCAGCCAAGATCAGGTTCGAGAGACCCAGTACTTC. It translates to CASSQDQVRETQYF.

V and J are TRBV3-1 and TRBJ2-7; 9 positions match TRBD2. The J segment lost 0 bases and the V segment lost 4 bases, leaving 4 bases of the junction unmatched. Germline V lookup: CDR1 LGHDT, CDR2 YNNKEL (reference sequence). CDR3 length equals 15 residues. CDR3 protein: CASSRLADPSYEQYF. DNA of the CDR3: TGTGCCAGCAGCCGACTAGCGGACCCCTCCTACGAGCAGTACTTC.

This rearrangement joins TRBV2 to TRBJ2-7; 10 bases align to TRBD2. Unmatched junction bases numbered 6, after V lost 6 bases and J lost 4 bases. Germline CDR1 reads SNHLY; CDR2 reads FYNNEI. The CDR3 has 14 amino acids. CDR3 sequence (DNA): TGTGCCAGCAGAGATTCTAGCGGGAGATACGAGCAGTACTTC. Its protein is CASRDSSGRYEQYF. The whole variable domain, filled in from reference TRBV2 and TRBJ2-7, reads EPEVTQTPSHQVTQMGQEVILRCVPISNHLYFYWYRQILGQKVEFLVSFYNNEISEKSEIFDDQFSVERPDGSNFTLKIRSTKLEDSAMYFCASRDSSGRYEQYFGPGTRLTVT.

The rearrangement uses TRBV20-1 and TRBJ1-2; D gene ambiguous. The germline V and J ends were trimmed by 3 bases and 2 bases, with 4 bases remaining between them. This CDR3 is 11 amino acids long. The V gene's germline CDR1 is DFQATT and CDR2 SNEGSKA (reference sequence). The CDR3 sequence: CSASQNYGYTF. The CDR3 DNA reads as TGCAGTGCTAGCCAAAACTATGGCTACACCTTC.

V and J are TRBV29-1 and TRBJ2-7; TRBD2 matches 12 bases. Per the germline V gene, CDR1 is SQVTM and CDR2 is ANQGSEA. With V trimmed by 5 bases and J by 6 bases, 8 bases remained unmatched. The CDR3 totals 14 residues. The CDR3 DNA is TGCAGCGTTCGGACTAGCGGGAATCGTGCCGAGCAGTACTTC. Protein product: CSVRTSGNRAEQYF.

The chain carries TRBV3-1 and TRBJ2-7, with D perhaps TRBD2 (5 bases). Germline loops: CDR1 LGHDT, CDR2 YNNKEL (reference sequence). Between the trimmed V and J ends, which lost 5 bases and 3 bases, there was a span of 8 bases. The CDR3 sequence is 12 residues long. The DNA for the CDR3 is TGTGCCAGCAGCGCCGGGGACTACGAGCAGTACTTC. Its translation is CASSAGDYEQYF.